This record concerns one TCR beta chain sequence. Antigen unknown. Comparators were a few non-transplant cancer patients without known GI disease. The protocol was immunoSEQ multiplex PCR, while the TCRdb copy is restricted to in-frame clones and leaves out a portion. The table has roughly 3,000 clones, about 70% seen once. These data are taken from a study of tissue T cells after allogeneic stem cell transplantation. Points from the study as a whole: Limitations included a small, clinically heterogeneous cohort and limited sampling depth. Shared clones across patients were few; motif clustering revealed tissue-specific shared signatures.

Trimming at V came to 2 bases and at J to 5 bases, leaving 6 bases not matched to a gene. CDR1 is SGHRS and CDR2 is YFSETQ in the germline V gene. This CDR3 spans 15 amino acids. This TCR came from a male donor at least 60 years old with lung cancer. The material was tissue from the right colon, obtained at autopsy. This chain joins TRBV5-1 and TRBJ2-3; TRBD2 aligns across 9 bases. The CDR3 loop is CASSLSSGGGDTQYF. The CDR3, as DNA: TGCGCCAGCAGCTTAAGTAGCGGGGGAGGAGATACGCAGTATTTT. The full variable domain, completed using reference TRBV5-1 and TRBJ2-3, is KAGVTQTPRYLIKTRGQQVTLSCSPISGHRSVSWYQQTPGQGLQFLFEYFSETQRNKGNFPGRFSGRQFSNSRSEMNVSTLELGDSALYLCASSLSSGGGDTQYFGPGTRLTVL.